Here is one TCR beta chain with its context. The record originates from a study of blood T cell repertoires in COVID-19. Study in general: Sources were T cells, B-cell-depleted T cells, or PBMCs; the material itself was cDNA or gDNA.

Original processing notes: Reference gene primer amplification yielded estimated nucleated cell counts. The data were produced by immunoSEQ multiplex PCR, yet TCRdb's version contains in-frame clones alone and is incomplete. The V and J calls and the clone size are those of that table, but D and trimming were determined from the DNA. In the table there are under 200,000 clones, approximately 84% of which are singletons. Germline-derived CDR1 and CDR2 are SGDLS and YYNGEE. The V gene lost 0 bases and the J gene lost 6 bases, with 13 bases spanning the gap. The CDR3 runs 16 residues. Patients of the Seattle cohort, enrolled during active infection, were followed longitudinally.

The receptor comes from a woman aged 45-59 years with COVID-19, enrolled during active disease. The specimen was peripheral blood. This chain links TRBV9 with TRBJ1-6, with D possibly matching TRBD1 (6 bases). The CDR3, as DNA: TGTGCCAGCAGCGTAGAATCAGGGGTCGGTAATTCACCCCTCCACTTT. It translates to CASSVESGVGNSPLHF.